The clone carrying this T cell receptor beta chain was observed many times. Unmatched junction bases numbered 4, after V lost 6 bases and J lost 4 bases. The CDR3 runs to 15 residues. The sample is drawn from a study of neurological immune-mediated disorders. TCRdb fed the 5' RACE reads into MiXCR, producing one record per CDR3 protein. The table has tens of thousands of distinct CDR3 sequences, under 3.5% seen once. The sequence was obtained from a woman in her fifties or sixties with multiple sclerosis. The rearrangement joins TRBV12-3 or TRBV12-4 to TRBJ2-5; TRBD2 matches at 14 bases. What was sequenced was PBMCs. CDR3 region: CASRGTSGRGETQYF. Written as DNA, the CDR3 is TGTGCCAGCAGGGGGACTAGCGGGAGAGGAGAGACCCAGTACTTC.